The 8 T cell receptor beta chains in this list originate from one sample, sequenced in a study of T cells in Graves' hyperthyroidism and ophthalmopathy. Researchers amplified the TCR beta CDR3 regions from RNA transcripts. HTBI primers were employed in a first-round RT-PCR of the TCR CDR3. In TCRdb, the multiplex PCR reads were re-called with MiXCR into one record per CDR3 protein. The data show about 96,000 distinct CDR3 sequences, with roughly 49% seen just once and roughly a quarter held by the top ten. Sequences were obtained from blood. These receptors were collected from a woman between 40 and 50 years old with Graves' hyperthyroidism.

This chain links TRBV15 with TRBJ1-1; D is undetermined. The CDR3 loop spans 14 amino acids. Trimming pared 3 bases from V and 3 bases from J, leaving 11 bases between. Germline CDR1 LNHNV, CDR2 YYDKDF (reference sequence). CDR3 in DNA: TGTGCCACCAGCAGCTTGGCAGCCGACACTGAAGCTTTCTTT. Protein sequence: CATSSLAADTEAFF. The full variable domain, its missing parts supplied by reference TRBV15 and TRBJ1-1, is DAMVIQNPRYQVTQFGKPVTLSCSQTLNHNVMYWYQQKSSQAPKLLFHYYDKDFNNEADTPDNFQSRRPNTSFCFLDIRSPGLGDTAMYLCATSSLAADTEAFFGQGTRLTVV.

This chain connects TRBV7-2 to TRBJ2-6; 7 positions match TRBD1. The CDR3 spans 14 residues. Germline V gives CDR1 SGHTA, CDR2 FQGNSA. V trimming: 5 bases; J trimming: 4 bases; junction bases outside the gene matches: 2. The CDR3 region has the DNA TGTGCCAGCAGCCAGGGACAGGGGGCCAACGTCCTGACTTTC. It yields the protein CASSQGQGANVLTF.

CDR3 sequence (DNA): TGTGCCAGCAGCTTGGGACAGGGGTATGAAAAACTGTTTTTT. Translating it yields CASSLGQGYEKLFF. V usage is TRBV11-2 and J usage is TRBJ1-4, with 10 bases aligning to TRBD1. Germline V gene data show CDR1 as SGHAT and CDR2 as FQNNGV. J lost 6 bases, V lost 3 bases, and 1 base had no gene match. This CDR3 has 14 residues.

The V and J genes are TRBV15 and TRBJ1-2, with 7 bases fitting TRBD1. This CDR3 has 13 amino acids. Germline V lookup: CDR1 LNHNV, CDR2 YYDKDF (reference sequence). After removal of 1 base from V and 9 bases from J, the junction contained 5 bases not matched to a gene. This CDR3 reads CATSRAGTESYTF. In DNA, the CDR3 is TGTGCCACCAGCAGAGCCGGGACAGAGAGCTACACCTTC. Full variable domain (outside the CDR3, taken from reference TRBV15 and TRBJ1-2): DAMVIQNPRYQVTQFGKPVTLSCSQTLNHNVMYWYQQKSSQAPKLLFHYYDKDFNNEADTPDNFQSRRPNTSFCFLDIRSPGLGDTAMYLCATSRAGTESYTFGSGTRLTVV.

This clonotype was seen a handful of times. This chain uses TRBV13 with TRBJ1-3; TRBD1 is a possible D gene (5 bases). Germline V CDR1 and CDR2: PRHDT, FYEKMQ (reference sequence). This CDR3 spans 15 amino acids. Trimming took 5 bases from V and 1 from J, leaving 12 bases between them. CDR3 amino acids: CASSRSDISGNTIYF. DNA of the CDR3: TGTGCCAGCAGCCGGTCGGACATTTCTGGAAACACCATATATTTT.

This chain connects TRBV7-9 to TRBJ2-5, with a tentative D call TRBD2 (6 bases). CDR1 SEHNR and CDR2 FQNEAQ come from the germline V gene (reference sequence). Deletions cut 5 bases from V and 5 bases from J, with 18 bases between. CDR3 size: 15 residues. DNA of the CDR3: TGTGCCAGCAGCGCCCAGACCGGGAGCAGGGAGACCCAGTACTTC. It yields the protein CASSAQTGSRETQYF.

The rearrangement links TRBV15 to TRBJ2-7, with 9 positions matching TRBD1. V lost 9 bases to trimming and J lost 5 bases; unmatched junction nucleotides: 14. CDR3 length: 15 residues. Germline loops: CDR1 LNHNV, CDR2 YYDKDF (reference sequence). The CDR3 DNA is TGTGCCACGGCCGAGACAGGGGGGTATGAGAACGAGCAGTACTTC. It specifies CATAETGGYENEQYF.

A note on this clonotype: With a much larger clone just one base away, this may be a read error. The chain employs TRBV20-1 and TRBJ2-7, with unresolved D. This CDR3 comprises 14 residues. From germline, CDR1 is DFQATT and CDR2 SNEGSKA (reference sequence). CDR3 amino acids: CSATGPRVLYEQCF. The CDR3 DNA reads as TGCAGTGCTACTGGGCCCCGGGTTCTCTACGAGCAGTGCTTC.